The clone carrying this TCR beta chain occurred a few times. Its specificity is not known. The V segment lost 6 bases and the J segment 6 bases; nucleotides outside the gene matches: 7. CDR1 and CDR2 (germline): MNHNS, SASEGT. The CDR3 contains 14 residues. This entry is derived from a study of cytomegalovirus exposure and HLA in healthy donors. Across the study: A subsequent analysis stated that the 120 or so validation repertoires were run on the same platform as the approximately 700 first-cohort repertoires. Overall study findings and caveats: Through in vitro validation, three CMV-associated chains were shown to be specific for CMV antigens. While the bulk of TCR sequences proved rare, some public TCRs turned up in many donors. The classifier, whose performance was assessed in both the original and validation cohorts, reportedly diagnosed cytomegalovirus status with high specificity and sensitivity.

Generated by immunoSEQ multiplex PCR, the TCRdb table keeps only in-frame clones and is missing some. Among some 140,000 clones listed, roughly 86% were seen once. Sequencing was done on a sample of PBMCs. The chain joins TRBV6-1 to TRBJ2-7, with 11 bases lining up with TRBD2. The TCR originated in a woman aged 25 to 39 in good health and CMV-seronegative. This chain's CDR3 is CASRNSGGASEQYF. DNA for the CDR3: TGTGCCAGCAGGAATAGCGGGGGGGCCAGCGAGCAGTACTTC.